This T cell receptor (beta chain) appears in the sequencing data of a study of Graves' ophthalmopathy and Graves' hyperthyroidism (dated by TCRdb to the late 2010s). Some background on the complete study: Peripheral blood was collected at initial diagnosis, prior to any treatment. The 75 to 100 discovery patients were divided at random into training and test sets in a 7:3 ratio. To explore V-J signatures distinguishing ophthalmopathy from hyperthyroidism, a discovery set of about 99 patients (roughly 45 ophthalmopathy, roughly 60 stable hyperthyroidism) was enrolled. TCR beta repertoire signatures were used to distinguish Graves' ophthalmopathy from Graves' hyperthyroidism and to predict progression to ophthalmopathy. In more than 5 hyperthyroidism patients, the T-cell repertoire of thyroid tissue was compared with the T-cell repertoire of blood. After sampling, hyperthyroidism patients received methimazole starting at 30 mg daily, and ophthalmopathy patients received high-dose intravenous methylprednisolone. In total, around 140 blood samples were TCR-sequenced: some 40 ophthalmopathy, some 80 hyperthyroidism and some 17 hyperthyroidism-to-ophthalmopathy patients. For independent validation, a separate cohort was made up of roughly 19 hyperthyroidism patients plus 17 patients who later progressed from hyperthyroidism to ophthalmopathy.

For repertoire sequencing, TCR beta CDR3 regions were amplified from RNA transcripts. The first round was an RT-PCR using HTBI primers with the Qiagen OneStep RT-PCR kit, and this first round was followed by a second-round multiplex PCR, then size selection and purification. The libraries underwent paired-end sequencing with 100 bp reads on an Illumina HiSeq2000. In the paper's pipeline: SOAPnuke was used for read processing, and reads with adapters, uncalled bases, a mean Phred below 15, or no exact constant-primer or identifier match were discarded. COPE v1.2.5 was used to merge the high-quality paired reads. Each unique nucleotide sequence was defined as a clonotype, and clonotypes were aligned to IMGT TRB V, D and J references with MiTCR v1.1. The analysis was limited to V-J combinations with a frequency above 0.0001, which together covered 99% to 99.2% of the repertoires. A TCR clonal expansion and chaos score per V-J combination was defined as the ratio of F50 clonal expansion to chaos observed in the TCRdist matrix. Welch's t-statistics and random forest were used to reduce features to about 13 V-J combinations, which were fed into a naive Bayes classifier. The similarity between thyroid and blood repertoires was quantified using the Morisita-Horn index. TCRdb trimmed the raw reads at Q25, called clones with MiXCR and kept productive beta chains. Entries that share a CDR3 protein sequence are merged under the most common genes and DNA. For this entry, the V and J calls and clone size follow TCRdb and not the study's own pipeline. The sample profile shows under 200,000 distinct CDR3 sequences; 30% to 45% of them were found once. The ten largest clones add up to about 5.8% of the sample.

This clonotype came up many times. What this receptor recognizes is not known. No base-level quality is on record; no much larger clone is a single base apart. From the cysteine through the phenylalanine, the CDR3 covers 15 amino acids. The sequence is cut down to CDR3 DNA, 45 bases in frame from base 1. From a lookup of the germline V gene (reference sequence), CDR1 and CDR2 are DFQATT and SNEGSKA. Here V drops 3 bases and J drops 3 bases, and the junction holds 7 bases not matched to any gene. General conclusions and limits of the study: Ophthalmopathy was separated from stable hyperthyroidism by the 13-signature model with more than 85% sensitivity and 81% to 84% specificity in cross-validation and with 80%/75% in the test set. Sample size was not predetermined statistically, and investigators were not blinded to group allocation. Most expanded thyroid clonotypes with a frequency above 0.001 also appeared in blood, which suggests that blood repertoires may reflect the immune response in the thyroid. In validation, the model predicted ophthalmopathy progression with roughly 68% sensitivity and 72.22% specificity; roughly 12 predicted patients were CT-confirmed with GO in a median of 6.5 months.

Patients with ophthalmopathy had moderately to severely active disease, with a Clinical Activity Score of 3 or more, a NOSPECS grade of 4 or more, and a disease duration of less than 3 months. Patients were excluded if they had other autoimmune diseases, uncontrolled infections, pregnancy or lactation. Diagnosis relied on clinical symptoms, serum thyroxine, TRAb, thyroid ultrasound and orbital computed tomography. Using Ficoll-Paque density gradient centrifugation, PBMCs were isolated from less than 11 ml of fresh peripheral blood. Trizol reagent was used to extract the total RNA, and its quality was then checked on an Agilent 2100 Bioanalyzer.

Sequencing was carried out using peripheral blood. Rearrangement joined TRBV20-1 to TRBJ2-2; 7 of the junction bases match TRBD1. This sequence originates from a woman aged 40-49 years with Graves' ophthalmopathy. Donor details come from another sample of the same person, matched by shared clones. The CDR3 region reads CSASRNRGDTGELFF. In nucleotide form, the sequence is TGCAGTGCTAGTCGTAACAGGGGTGACACCGGGGAGCTGTTTTTT.